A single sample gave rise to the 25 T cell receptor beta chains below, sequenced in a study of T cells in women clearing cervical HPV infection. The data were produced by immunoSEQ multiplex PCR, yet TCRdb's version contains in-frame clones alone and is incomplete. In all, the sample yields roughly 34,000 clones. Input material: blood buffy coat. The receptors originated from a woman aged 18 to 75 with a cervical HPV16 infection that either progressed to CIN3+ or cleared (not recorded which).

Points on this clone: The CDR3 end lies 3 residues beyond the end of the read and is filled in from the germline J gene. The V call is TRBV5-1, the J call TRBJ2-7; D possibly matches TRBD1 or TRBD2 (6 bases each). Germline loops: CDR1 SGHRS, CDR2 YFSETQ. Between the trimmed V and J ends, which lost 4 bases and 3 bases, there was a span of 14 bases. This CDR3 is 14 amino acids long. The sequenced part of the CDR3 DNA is TGCGCCAGCAGCAAGACAGGAGGGGACTACGAG. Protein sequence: CASSKTGGDYE. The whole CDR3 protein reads CASSKTGGDYEQYF.

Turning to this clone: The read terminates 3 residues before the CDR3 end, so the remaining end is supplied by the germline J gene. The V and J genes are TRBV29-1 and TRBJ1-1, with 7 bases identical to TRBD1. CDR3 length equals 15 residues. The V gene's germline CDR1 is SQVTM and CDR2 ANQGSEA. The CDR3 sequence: CSVGVLGQGEFEAFF. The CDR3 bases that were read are TGCAGCGTTGGCGTTTTGGGGCAGGGGGAGTTCGAA.

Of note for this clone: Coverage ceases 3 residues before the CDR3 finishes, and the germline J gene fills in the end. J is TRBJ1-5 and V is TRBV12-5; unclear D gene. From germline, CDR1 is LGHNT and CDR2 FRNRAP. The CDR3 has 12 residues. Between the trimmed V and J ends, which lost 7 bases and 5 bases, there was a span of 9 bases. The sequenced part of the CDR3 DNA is TGTGCTAGTGCTAGAGACGATCAGCCC. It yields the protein CASARDDQP. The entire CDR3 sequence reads CASARDDQPQHF.

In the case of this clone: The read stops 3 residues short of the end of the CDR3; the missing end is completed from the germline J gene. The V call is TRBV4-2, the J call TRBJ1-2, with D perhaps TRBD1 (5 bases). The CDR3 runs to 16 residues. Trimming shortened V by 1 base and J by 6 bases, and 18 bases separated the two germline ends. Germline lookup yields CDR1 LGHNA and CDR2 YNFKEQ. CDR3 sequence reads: CASSQGRNQGINGYTF. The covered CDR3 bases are TGTGCCAGCAGCCAAGGTCGGAACCAGGGCATCAATGGC.

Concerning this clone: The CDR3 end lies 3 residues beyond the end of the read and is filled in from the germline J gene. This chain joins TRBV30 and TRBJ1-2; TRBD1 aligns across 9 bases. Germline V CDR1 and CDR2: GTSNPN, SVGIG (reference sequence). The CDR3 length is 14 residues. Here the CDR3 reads CAWSVQGAGYDYTF. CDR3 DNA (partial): TGTGCCTGGAGTGTACAGGGGGCAGGCTACGAC. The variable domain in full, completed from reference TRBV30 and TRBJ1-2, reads SQTIHQWPATLVQPVGSPLSLECTVEGTSNPNLYWYRQAAGRGLQLLFYSVGIGQISSEVPQNLSASRPQDRQFILSSKKLLLSDSGFYLCAWSVQGAGYDYTFGSGTRLTVV.

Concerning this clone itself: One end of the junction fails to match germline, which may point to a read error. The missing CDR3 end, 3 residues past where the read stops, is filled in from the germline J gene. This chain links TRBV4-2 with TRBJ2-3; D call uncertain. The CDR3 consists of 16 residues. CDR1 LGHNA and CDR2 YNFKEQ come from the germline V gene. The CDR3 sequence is CASSQEVAWRTDTQYF. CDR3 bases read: TGCGCCAGCAGCCAAGAAGTAGCTTGGCGCACAGATACG.

The sequenced CDR3 bases are TGTGCCAGCAGCAACCAGGGCGATTCACCC. Amino acids: CASSNQGDSP. The whole CDR3 protein reads CASSNQGDSPLHF. The gene calls are TRBV5-5 and TRBJ1-6; possible D gene TRBD1, 5 bases. Read coverage stops 3 residues before the CDR3 terminus; the germline J gene supplies the remainder. The germline V gene has CDR1 SGHKS and CDR2 YYEKEE (reference sequence). The CDR3 is 13 residues long. Trimming removed 4 bases from V and 8 bases from J, with 10 bases in between.

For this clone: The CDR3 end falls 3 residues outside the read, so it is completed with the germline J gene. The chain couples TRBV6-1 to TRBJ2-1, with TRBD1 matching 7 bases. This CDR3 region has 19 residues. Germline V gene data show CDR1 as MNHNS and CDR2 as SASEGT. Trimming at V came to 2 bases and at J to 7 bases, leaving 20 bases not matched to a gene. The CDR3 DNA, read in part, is TGTGCCAGCAGTGAACGCCCGCTAACGACAGGGTTCAGGGTGAATGAG. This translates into CASSERPLTTGFRVNE. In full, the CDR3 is CASSERPLTTGFRVNEQFF.

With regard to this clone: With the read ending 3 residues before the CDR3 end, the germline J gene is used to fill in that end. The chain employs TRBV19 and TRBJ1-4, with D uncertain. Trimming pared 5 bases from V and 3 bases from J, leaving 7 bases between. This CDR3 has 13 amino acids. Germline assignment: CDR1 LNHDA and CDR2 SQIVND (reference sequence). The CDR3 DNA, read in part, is TGTGCCAGTAGTCTCCAGTCTAATGAAAAA. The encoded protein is CASSLQSNEK. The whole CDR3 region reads CASSLQSNEKLFF.

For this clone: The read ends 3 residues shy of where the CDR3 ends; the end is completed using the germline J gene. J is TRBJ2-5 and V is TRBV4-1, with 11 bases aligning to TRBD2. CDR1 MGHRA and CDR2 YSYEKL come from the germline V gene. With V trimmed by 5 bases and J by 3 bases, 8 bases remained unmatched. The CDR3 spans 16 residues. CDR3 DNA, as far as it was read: TGCGCCAGCAGCTCTCAGACTAGCGGGGTTGAAGAGACC. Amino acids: CASSSQTSGVEET. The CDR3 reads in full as CASSSQTSGVEETQYF.

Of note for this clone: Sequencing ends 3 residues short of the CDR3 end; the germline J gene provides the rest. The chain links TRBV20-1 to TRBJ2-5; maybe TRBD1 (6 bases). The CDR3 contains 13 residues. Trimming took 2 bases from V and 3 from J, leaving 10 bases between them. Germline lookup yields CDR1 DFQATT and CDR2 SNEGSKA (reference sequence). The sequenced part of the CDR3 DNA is TGCAGTGCTAGAATGCACAGGGAAGAGACC. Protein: CSARMHREET. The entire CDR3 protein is CSARMHREETQYF.

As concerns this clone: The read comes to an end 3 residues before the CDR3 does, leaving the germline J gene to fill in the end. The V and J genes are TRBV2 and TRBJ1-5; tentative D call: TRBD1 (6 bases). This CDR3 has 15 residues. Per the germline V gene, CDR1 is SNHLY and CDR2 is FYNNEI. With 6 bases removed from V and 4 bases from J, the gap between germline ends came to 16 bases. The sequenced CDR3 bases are TGTGCCAGCAGATCCTTGGACAGACGGAATCAGCCC. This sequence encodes CASRSLDRRNQP. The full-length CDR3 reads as CASRSLDRRNQPQHF.

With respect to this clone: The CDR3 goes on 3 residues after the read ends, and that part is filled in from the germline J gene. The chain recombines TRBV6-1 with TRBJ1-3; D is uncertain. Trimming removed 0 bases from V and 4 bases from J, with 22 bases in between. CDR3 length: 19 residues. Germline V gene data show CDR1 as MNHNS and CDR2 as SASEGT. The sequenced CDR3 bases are TGTGCCAGCAGTGAAGCAATTAGTAGAAACCGCCGGGTGGGAAACACC. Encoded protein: CASSEAISRNRRVGNT. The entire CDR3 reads CASSEAISRNRRVGNTIYF.

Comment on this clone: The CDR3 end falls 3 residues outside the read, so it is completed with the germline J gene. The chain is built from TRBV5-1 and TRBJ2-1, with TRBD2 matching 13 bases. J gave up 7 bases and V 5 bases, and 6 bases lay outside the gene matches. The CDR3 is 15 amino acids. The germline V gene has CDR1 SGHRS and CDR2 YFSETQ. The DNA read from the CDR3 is TGCGCCAGCAGTCGGACTAGCGGGAGTGAGAATGAG. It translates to CASSRTSGSENE. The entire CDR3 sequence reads CASSRTSGSENEQFF.

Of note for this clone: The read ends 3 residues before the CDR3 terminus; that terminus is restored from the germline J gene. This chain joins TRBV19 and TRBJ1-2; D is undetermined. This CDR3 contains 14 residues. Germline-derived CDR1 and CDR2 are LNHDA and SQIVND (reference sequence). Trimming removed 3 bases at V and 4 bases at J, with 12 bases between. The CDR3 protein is CASSMRGQRYGYTF. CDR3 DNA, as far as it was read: TGTGCCAGTAGTATGCGAGGGCAACGCTATGGC.

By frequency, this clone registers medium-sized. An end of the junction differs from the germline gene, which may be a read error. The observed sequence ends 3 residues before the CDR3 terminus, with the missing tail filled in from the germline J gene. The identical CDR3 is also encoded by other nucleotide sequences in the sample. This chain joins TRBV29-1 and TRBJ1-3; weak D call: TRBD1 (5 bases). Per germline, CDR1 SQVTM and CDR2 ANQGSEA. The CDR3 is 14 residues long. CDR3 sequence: CSVEDQGSGNTIYF. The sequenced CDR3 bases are TGCAGCGTTGAAGACCAGGGCTCTGGAAACACA.

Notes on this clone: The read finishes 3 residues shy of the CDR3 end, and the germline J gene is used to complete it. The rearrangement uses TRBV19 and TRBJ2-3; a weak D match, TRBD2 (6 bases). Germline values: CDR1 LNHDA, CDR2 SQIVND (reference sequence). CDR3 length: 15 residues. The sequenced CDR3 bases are TGTGCCAGTAGTATAGGGGGACTGCTCTCGGGAGCG. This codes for CASSIGGLLSGA. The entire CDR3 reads CASSIGGLLSGAQYF.

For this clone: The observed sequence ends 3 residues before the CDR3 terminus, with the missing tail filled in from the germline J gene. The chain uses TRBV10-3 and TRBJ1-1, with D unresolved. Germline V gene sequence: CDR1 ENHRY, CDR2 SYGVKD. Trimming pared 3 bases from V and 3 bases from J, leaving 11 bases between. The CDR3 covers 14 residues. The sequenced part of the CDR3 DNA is TGTGCCATCAGTGAAGAGGGCTCGGACACTGAA. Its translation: CAISEEGSDTE. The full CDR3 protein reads CAISEEGSDTEAFF.

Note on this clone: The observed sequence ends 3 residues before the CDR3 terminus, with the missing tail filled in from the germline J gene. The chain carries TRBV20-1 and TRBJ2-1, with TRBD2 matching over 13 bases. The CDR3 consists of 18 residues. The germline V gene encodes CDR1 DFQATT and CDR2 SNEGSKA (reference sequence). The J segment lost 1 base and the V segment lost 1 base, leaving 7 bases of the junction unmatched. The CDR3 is CSARAGTSGIFSYNEQFF. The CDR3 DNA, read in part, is TGCAGTGCTAGAGCCGGGACTAGCGGGATATTTTCCTACAATGAG.

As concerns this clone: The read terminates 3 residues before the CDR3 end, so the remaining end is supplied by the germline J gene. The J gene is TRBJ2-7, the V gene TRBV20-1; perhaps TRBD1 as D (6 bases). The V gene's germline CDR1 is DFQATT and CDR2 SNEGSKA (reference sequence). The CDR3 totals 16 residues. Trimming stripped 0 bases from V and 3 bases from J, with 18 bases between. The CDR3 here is CSARDRVRDILYEQYF. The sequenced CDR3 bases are TGCAGTGCTAGAGATCGGGTTCGGGACATCCTCTACGAG.

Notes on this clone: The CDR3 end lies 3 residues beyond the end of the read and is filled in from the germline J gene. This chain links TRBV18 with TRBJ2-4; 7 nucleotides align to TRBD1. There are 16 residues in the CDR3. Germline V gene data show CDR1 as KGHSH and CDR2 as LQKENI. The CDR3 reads CASSTAQPGQLYGQYF. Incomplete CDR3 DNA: TGTGCCAGCTCAACAGCTCAACCGGGACAGCTCTATGGT.

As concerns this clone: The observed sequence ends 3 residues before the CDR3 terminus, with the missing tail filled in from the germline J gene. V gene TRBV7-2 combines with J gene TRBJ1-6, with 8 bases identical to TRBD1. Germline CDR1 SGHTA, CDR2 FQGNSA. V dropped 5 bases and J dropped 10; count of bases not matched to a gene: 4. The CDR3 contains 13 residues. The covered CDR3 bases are TGTGCCAGCAGCGCTGGACAGGGATCACCC. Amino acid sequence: CASSAGQGSP. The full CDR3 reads CASSAGQGSPLHF.

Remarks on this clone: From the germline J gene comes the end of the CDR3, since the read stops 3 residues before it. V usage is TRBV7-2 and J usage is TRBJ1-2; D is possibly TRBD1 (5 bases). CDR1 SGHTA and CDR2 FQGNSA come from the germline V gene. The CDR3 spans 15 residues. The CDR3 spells CASSPVSGGNYDYTF. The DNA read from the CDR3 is TGTGCCAGCAGCCCGGTTAGCGGGGGAAACTACGAC. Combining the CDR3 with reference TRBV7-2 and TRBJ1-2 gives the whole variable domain GAGVSQSPSNKVTEKGKDVELRCDPISGHTALYWYRQSLGQGLEFLIYFQGNSAPDKSGLPSDRFSAERTGGSVSTLTIQRTQQEDSAVYLCASSPVSGGNYDYTFGSGTRLTVV.

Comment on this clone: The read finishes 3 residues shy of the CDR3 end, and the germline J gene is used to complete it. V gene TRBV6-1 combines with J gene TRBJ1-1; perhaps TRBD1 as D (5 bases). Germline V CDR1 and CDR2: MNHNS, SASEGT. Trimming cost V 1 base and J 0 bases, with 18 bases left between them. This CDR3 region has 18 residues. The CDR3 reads CASSEDGWWGRVNTEAFF. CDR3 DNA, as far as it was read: TGTGCCAGCAGTGAAGACGGCTGGTGGGGCAGGGTGAACACTGAA.

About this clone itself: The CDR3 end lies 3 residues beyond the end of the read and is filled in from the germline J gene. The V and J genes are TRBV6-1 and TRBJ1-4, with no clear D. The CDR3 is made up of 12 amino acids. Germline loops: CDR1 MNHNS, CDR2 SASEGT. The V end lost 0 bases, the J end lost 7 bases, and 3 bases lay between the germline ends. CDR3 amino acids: CASSEAAEKLFF. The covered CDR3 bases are TGTGCCAGCAGTGAAGCGGCTGAAAAA.